There are a few counts of the clone carrying this T cell receptor (beta chain). Its antigen is still unknown. The entry originates in a study of blood T cells in healthy people across ages. Findings of the study overall: When set beside aged donors, long-lived donors presented more naive CD4+ cells and higher diversity. Since the PBMCs were unsorted, naive and antigen-experienced cells could not be conclusively compared.

A J-beta primer mix and a sample-barcoded 5' primer were used in a second PCR of about 7 to 12 cycles. TCRdb re-analysed the 5' RACE reads in MiXCR, keeping a single row per CDR3 protein. The sample consists of around 1,000,000 distinct CDR3 sequences, almost 25% of them appearing once. The germline V and J ends were trimmed by 4 bases and 10 bases, with 11 bases remaining between them. The CDR3 has 13 amino acids. Germline CDR1 reads SEHNR; CDR2 reads FQNEAQ (reference sequence). These data are also associated with another study on T cells of mothers and their children. From that study: Reverse transcription into cDNA received all extracted RNA, at 1.5 ug per 15 ul.

The chain joins TRBV7-9 to TRBJ1-6; D ambiguous. Source material: blood. This receptor was obtained from a girl aged 2 to 9 in good health. The CDR3, as DNA: TGTGCCAGCAGCTCTGTCTTAGGGTCACCCCTCCACTTT. As protein: CASSSVLGSPLHF.